The entry that follows covers one T cell receptor beta chain sequence. These data originate in a study of blood T cell repertoires in COVID-19. Deletions cut 8 bases from V and 1 base from J, with 17 bases between. In germline, CDR1 is MDHEN, CDR2 SYDVKM. This CDR3 region has 15 residues. Measured with immunoSEQ multiplex PCR; TCRdb has only the in-frame clones, and not every one. The sample holds 150,000 or so clones, roughly 86% seen once. The TCR sequence derives from a woman aged 70-85 years with COVID-19, enrolled during active disease. This sequence joins TRBV28 and TRBJ1-1; D is possibly TRBD1 (5 bases). The material sequenced was peripheral blood. The CDR3 protein is CASSRGGQGNTEAFF. The CDR3, as DNA: TGTGCCAGCTCGCGTGGTGGGCAGGGGAACACTGAAGCTTTCTTT.